What follows are 6 T cell receptor beta chains derived from one specimen sequenced in a study of blood T cell repertoires in COVID-19 (dated by TCRdb to about 2020). To prepare the library, the immunoSEQ multiplex PCR assay was applied. In its TCRdb copy, this immuneACCESS table keeps in-frame sequences only and misses some clones. Where compared with another copy, unresolved V genes explain less than half of these, and the others have no known cause. In all, the sample holds more than 200,000 clones, and just over 85% of those were seen once. The ten largest clones capture under 2% of the sample. The sample consisted of PBMCs or T cells enriched from blood (not recorded which). The receptor set was obtained from a man aged 40-55 years who had recovered from COVID-19.

The chain is built from TRBV9 and TRBJ1-3, with 7 positions matching TRBD1. The CDR3 has 16 residues. The trim removed 3 bases at V and 0 bases at J, leaving 6 bases unmatched. Germline V gives CDR1 SGDLS, CDR2 YYNGEE. The CDR3 DNA reads TGTGCCAGCAGCGCCGAACAGGGGATCTCTGGAAACACCATATATTTT. Amino acid sequence: CASSAEQGISGNTIYF.

This clone was seen only a few times. The chain couples TRBV7-6 to TRBJ1-1; a weak D match, TRBD1 (5 bases). V was shortened by 4 bases and J by 3 bases, with 12 bases between the two germline ends. The CDR3 totals 14 residues. The germline V gene encodes CDR1 SGHVS and CDR2 FNYEAQ. CDR3 amino acids: CASSSMPGDTEAFF. CDR3 nucleotides: TGTGCCAGCAGCTCGATGCCGGGGGACACTGAAGCTTTCTTT.

The rearrangement links TRBV5-1 to TRBJ2-1, with D tentatively TRBD2 (5 bases). This CDR3 has 14 residues. V was trimmed by 4 bases and J by 5 bases, leaving 13 bases between them. Germline V gene data show CDR1 as SGHRS and CDR2 as YFSETQ. The CDR3 here is CASSPRGSNNEQFF. The CDR3, as DNA: TGCGCCAGCAGCCCCCGGGGTAGCAACAATGAGCAGTTCTTC. The full variable domain, its missing parts supplied by reference TRBV5-1 and TRBJ2-1, is KAGVTQTPRYLIKTRGQQVTLSCSPISGHRSVSWYQQTPGQGLQFLFEYFSETQRNKGNFPGRFSGRQFSNSRSEMNVSTLELGDSALYLCASSPRGSNNEQFFGPGTRLTVL.

The CDR3 spells CASSELGVNTDTQYF. CDR3 in DNA: TGTGCCAGCAGTGAGCTGGGAGTCAACACAGATACGCAGTATTTT. The J gene is TRBJ2-3, the V gene TRBV6-4, with D tentatively TRBD2 (5 bases). The CDR3 covers 15 residues. Germline V lookup: CDR1 MRHNA, CDR2 SNTAGT. V lost 3 bases and J lost 2, with 12 bases in between.

This rearrangement joins TRBV25-1 to TRBJ2-7, with TRBD1 matching 8 bases. CDR3 size: 14 residues. Per the germline V gene, CDR1 is MGHDK and CDR2 is SYGVNS. The V segment lost 3 bases and the J segment 2 bases; nucleotides outside the gene matches: 3. The CDR3 sequence is CASSDSQGAYEQYF. The CDR3 DNA follows: TGTGCCAGCAGTGATTCACAGGGGGCCTACGAGCAGTACTTC.

The chain combines TRBV27 with TRBJ1-6, with TRBD1 matching over 11 bases. Germline V gene sequence: CDR1 MNHEY, CDR2 SMNVEV (reference sequence). There are 18 residues in the CDR3. V lost 0 bases to trimming and J lost 5 bases; unmatched junction nucleotides: 6. In DNA, the CDR3 is TGTGCCAGCAGTTTATCGGGACAGGGGGGTATCAATAATTCACCCCTCCACTTT. Translated, it gives CASSLSGQGGINNSPLHF.